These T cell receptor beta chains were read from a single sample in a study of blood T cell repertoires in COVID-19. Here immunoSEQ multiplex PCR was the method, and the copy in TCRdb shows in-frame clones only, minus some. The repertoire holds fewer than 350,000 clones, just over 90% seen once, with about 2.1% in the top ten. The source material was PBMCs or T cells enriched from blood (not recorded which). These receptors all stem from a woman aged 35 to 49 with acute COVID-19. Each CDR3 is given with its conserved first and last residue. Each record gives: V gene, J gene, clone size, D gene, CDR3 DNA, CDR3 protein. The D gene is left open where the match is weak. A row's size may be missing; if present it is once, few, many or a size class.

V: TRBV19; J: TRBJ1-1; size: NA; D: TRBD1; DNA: TGTGCCAGTAGTAACACTTACGGACAGGGCTCTGAAGCTTTCTTT; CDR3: CASSNTYGQGSEAFF
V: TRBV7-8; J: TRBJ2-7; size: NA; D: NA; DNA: TGTGCCAGCAGCCATGGGCGGGTAGACGAGCAGTACTTC; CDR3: CASSHGRVDEQYF
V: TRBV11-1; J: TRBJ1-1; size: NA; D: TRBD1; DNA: TGTGCCAGCAGCAACGTAGGACAGGGTGTATTTGAAGCTTTCTTT; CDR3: CASSNVGQGVFEAFF
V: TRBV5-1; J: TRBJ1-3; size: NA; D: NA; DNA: TGCGCCAGCAGCTTAGGCGGAACTGGAAACACCATATATTTT; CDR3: CASSLGGTGNTIYF
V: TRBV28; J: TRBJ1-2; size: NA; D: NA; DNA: TGTGCCAGCAGTGGACAGCGTAGTCCTGGCTACACCTTC; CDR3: CASSGQRSPGYTF
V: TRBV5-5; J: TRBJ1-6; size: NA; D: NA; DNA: TGTGCCAGCAGCGCTCTGTCGGCGGATTCACCCCTCCACTTT; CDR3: CASSALSADSPLHF
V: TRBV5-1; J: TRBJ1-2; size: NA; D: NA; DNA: TGCGCCAGCAGCTTGGGGGTAGCAGCTAACTATGGCTACACCTTC; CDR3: CASSLGVAANYGYTF
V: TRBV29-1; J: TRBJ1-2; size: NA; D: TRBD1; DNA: TGCAGCGCATCCCCGGGACAGGGTGACTATGGCTACACCTTC; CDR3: CSASPGQGDYGYTF
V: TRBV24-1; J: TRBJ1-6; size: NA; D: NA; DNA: TGTGCCACCGACGGCTCCTCGAGAGGGAACTATAATTCACCCCTCCACTTT; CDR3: CATDGSSRGNYNSPLHF
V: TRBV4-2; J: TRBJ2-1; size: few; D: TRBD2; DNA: TGTGCCAGCAGCCAAGAACTAGCGGGAGGGGGCAATGAGCAGTTCTTC; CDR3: CASSQELAGGGNEQFF
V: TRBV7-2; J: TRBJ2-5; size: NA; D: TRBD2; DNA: TGTGCCAGCAGCTTAGCGGGGGGGGGTTCATACCAAGAGACCCAGTACTTC; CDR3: CASSLAGGGSYQETQYF
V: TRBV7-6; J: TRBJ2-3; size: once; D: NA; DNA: TGTGCCAGCAGCCTGTCAGCGTCATCTAGCACAGATACGCAGTATTTT; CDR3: CASSLSASSSTDTQYF
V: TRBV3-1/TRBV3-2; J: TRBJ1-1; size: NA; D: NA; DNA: TGTGCCAGCAGCCAAGGCGGGGCTAACACTGAAGCTTTCTTT; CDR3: CASSQGGANTEAFF
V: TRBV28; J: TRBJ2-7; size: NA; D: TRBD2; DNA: TGTGCCAGCAGTTTACCGGGGGGGCCCTACGAGCAGTACTTC; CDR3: CASSLPGGPYEQYF
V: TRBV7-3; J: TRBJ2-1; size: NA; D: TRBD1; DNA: TGTGCCAGCAGCTTAAACAGGGGTAGCTCCTACAATGAGCAGTTCTTC; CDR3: CASSLNRGSSYNEQFF
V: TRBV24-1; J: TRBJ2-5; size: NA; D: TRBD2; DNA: TGTGCCACCGGGGGTTCTATGGGCTCTAGCGGGAGGGCCGTCTTGGAGCAAGAGACCCAGTACTTC; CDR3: CATGGSMGSSGRAVLEQETQYF
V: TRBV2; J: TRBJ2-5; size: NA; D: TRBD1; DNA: TGTGCCAGCAGTCGGGACAGGGGCGGGGAGACCCAGTACTTC; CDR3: CASSRDRGGETQYF
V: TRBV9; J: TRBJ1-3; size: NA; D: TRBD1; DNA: TGTGCCAGCAGCCCCCGGGGACAGCAATACTCTGGAAACACCATATATTTT; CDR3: CASSPRGQQYSGNTIYF
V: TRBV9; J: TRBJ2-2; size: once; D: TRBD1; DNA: TGTGCCAGCAGTAGAACCGGGACAGCCTATGGGTTACGGGAGCTGTTTTTT; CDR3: CASSRTGTAYGLRELFF
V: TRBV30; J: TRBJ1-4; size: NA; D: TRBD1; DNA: TGTGCCTGGAGGGGACAGGGCTTTGGTAATGAAAAACTGTTTTTT; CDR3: CAWRGQGFGNEKLFF
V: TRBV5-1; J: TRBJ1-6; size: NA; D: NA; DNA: TGCGCCAGCAGCTCAGGGATGAGCTCCTATAATTCACCCCTCCACTTT; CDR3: CASSSGMSSYNSPLHF
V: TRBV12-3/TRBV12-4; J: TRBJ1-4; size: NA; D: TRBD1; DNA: TGTGCCAGCAGTTTCGACAGGGATGAAAAACTGTTTTTT; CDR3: CASSFDRDEKLFF
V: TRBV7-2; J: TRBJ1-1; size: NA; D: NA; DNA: TGTGCCAGCAGCCTACGGAGGGACGCCGGGGGGATGAACACTGAAGCTTTCTTT; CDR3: CASSLRRDAGGMNTEAFF
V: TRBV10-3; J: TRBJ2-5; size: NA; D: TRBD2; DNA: TGTGCCATCAGTATGGCTAGCGGGGAGGAAGAGACCCAGTACTTC; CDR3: CAISMASGEEETQYF